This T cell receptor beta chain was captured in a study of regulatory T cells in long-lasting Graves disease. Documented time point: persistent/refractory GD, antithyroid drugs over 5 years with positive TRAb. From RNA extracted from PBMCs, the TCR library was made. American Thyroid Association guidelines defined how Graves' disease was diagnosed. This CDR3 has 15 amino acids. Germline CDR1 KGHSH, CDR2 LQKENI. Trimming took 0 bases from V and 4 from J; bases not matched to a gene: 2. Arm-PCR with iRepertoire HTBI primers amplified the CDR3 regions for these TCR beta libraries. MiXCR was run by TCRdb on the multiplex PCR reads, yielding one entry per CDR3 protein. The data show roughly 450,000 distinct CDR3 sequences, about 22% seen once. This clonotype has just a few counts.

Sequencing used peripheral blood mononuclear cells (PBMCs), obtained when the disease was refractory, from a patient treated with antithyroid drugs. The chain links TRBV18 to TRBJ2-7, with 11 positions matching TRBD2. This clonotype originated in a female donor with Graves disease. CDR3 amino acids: CASSPPVAGGYEQYF. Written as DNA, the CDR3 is TGTGCCAGCTCACCACCGGTAGCGGGAGGGTACGAGCAGTACTTC.